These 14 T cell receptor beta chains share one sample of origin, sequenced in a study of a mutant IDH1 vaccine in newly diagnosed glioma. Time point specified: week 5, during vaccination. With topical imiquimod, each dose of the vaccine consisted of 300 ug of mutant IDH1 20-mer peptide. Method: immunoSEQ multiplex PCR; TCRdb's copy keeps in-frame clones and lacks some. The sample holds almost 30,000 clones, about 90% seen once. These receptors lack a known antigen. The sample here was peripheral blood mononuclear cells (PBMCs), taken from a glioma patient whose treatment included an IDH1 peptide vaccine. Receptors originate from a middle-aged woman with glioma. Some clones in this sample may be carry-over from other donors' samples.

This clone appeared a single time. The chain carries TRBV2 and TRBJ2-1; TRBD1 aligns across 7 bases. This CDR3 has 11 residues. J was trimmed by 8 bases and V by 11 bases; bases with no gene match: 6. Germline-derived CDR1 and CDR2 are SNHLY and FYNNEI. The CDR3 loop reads CAGNTGDEQFF. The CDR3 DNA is TGTGCCGGCAACACAGGGGATGAGCAGTTCTTC.

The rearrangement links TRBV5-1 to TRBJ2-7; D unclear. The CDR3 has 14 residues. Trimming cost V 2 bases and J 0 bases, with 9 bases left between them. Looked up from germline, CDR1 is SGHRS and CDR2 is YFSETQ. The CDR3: CASSFGLSSYEQYF. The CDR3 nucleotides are TGCGCCAGCAGCTTCGGCCTTAGCTCCTACGAGCAGTACTTC.

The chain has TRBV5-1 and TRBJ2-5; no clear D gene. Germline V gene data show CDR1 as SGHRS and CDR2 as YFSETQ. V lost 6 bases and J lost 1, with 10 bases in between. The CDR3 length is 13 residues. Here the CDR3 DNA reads TGCGCCAGCAACCGGTGGCCCCAAGAGACCCAGTACTTC. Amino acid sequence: CASNRWPQETQYF.

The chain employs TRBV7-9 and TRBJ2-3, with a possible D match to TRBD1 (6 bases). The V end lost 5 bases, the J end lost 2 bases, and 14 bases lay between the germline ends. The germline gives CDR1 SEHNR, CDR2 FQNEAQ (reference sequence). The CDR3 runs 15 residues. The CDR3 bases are TGTGCCAGCAGCAGCACCCGGGACAACACAGATACGCAGTATTTT. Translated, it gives CASSSTRDNTDTQYF.

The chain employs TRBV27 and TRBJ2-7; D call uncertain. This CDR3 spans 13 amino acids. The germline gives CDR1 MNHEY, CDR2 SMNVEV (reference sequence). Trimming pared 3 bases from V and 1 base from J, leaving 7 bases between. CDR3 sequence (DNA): TGTGCCAGCAGTTTTGCTTTGTCCTACGAGCAGTACTTC. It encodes CASSFALSYEQYF.

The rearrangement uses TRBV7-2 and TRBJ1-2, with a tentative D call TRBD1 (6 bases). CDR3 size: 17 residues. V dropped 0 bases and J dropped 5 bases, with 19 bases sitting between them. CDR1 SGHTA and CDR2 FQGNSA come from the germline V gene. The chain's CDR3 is CASSLATGRLRGYGYTF. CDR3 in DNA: TGTGCCAGCAGCTTAGCCACAGGGCGTTTGAGGGGATATGGCTACACCTTC.

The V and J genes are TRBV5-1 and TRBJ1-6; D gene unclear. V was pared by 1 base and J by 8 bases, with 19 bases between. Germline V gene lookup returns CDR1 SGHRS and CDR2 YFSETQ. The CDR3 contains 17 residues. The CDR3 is CASSLSGPVRWDSPLHF. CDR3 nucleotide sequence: TGCGCCAGCAGCTTGAGTGGGCCGGTCAGATGGGATTCACCCCTCCACTTT.

The CDR3 here is CASSALGTGDTGELFF. CDR3 DNA sequence: TGTGCCAGCAGTGCATTGGGGACAGGGGACACCGGGGAGCTGTTTTTT. The chain couples TRBV28 to TRBJ2-2; 10 positions match TRBD1. Germline V lookup: CDR1 MDHEN, CDR2 SYDVKM. With 5 bases clipped from V and 3 bases from J, the junction kept 6 bases outside the gene matches. The length of the CDR3 is 16 residues. Full variable domain (remainder filled in from reference TRBV28 and TRBJ2-2): DVKVTQSSRYLVKRTGEKVFLECVQDMDHENMFWYRQDPGLGLRLIYFSYDVKMKEKGDIPEGYSVSREKKERFSLILESASTNQTSMYLCASSALGTGDTGELFFGEGSRLTVL.

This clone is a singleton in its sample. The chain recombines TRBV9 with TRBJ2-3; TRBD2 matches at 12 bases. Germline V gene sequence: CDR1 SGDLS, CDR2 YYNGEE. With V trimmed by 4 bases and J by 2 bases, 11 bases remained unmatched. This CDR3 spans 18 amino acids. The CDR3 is CASSLPPGLAGPTDTQYF. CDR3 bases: TGTGCCAGCAGCTTACCCCCGGGACTAGCGGGCCCCACAGATACGCAGTATTTT.

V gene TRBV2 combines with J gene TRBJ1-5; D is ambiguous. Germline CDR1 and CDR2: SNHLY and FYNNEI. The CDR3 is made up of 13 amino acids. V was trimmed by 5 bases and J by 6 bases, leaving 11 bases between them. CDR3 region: CASSRQEVQPQHF. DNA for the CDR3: TGTGCCAGCAGTCGGCAGGAGGTTCAGCCCCAGCATTTT.

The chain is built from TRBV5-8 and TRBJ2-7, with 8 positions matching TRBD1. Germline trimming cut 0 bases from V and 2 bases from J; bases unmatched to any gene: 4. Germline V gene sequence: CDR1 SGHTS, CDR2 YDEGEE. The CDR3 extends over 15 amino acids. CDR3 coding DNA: TGTGCCAGCAGCTTGGGGGACAGGAACACCTACGAGCAGTACTTC. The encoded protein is CASSLGDRNTYEQYF.

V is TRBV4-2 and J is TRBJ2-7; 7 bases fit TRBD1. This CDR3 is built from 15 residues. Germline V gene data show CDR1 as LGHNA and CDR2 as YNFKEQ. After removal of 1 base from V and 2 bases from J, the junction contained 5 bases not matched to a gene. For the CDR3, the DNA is TGTGCCAGCAGCCAAGGTGATAGGGGGCCCTACGAGCAGTACTTC. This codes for CASSQGDRGPYEQYF.

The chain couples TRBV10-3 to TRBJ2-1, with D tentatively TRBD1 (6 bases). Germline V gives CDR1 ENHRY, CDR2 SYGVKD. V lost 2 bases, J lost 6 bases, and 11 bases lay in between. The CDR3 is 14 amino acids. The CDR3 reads CAISERTGFNEQFF. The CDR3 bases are TGTGCCATCAGTGAGCGAACAGGGTTCAATGAGCAGTTCTTC.

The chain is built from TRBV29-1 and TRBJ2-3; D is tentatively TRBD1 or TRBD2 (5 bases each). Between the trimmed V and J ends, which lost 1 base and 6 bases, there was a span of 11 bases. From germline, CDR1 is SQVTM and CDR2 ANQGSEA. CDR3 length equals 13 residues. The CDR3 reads CSVEAPGRDTQYF. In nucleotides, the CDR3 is TGCAGCGTTGAAGCGCCGGGGCGGGATACGCAGTATTTT.